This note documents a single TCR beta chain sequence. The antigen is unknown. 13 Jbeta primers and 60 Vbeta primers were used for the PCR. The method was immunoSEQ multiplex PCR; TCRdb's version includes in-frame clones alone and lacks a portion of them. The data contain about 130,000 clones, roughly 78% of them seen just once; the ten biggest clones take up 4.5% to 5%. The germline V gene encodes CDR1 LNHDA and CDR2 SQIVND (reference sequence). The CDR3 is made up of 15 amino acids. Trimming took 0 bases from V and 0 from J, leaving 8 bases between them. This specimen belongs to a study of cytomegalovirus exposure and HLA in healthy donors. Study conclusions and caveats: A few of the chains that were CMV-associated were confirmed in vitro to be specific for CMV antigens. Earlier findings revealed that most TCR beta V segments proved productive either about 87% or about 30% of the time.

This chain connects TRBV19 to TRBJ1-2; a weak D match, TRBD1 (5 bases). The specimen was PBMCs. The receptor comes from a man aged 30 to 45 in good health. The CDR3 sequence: CASSIEARANYGYTF. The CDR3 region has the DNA TGTGCCAGTAGTATAGAGGCCAGGGCTAACTATGGCTACACCTTC.